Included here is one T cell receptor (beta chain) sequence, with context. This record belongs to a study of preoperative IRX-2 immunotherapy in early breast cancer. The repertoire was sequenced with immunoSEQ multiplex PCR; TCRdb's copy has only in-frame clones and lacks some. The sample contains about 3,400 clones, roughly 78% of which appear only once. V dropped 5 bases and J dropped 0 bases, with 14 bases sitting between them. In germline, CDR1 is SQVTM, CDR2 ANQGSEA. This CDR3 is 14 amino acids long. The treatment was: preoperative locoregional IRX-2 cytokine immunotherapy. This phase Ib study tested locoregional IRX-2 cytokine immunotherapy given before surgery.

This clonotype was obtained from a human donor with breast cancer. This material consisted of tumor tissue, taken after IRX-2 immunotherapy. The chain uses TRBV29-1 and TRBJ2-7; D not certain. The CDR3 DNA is TGCAGCGTTTTTGGCTCAAGATCCTCCTACGAGCAGTACTTC. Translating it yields CSVFGSRSSYEQYF.